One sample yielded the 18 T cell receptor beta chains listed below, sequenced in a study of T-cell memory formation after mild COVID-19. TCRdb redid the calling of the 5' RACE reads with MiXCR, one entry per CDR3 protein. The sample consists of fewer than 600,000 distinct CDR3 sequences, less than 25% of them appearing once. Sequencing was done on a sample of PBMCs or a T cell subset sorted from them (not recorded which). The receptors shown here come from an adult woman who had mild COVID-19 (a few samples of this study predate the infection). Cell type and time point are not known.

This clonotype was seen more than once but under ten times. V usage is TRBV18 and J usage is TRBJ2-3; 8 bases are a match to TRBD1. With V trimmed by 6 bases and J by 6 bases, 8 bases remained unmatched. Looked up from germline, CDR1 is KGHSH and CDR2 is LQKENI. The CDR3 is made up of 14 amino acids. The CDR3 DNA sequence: TGTGCCAGCTCTCTCGGACAGGGACGTGATACGCAGTATTTT. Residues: CASSLGQGRDTQYF.

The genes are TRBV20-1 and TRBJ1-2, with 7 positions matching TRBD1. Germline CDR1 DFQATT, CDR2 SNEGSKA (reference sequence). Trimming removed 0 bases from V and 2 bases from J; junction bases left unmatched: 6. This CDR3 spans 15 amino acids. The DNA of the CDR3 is TGCAGTGCTAGAGATGGAGGGGGCGTGAACTATGGCTACACCTTC. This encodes CSARDGGGVNYGYTF.

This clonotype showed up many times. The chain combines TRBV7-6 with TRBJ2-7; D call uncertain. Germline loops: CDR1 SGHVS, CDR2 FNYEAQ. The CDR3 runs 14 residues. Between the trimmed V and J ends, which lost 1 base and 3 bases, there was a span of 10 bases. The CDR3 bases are TGTGCCAGCAGCTTAGGAGACTCTCGCTACGAGCAGTACTTC. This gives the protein CASSLGDSRYEQYF.

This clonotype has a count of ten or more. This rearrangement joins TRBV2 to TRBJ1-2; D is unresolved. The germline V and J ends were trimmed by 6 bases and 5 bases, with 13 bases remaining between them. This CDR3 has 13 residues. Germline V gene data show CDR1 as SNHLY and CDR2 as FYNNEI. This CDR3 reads CASSPSPVYGYTF. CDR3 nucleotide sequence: TGTGCCAGCAGCCCCAGTCCGGTTTATGGCTACACCTTC.

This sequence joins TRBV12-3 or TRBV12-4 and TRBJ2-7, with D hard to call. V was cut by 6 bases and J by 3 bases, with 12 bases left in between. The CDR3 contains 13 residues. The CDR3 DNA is TGTGCCAGCAGGGCAAGACTGATCTACGAGCAGTACTTC. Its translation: CASRARLIYEQYF.

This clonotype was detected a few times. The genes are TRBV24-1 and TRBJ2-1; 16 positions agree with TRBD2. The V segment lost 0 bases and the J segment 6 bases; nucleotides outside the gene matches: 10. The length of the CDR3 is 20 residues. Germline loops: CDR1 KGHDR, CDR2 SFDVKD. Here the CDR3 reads CATSDLPGTSGRASLNEQFF. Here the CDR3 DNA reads TGTGCCACCAGTGATTTGCCAGGGACTAGCGGGAGGGCGTCCCTCAATGAGCAGTTCTTC.

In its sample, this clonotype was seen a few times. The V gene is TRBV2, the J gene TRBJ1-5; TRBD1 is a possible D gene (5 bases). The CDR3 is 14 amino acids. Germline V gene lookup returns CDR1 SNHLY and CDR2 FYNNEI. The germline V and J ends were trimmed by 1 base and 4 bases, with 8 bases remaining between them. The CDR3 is CASSEGGPNQPQHF. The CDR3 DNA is TGTGCCAGCAGTGAAGGGGGCCCAAATCAGCCCCAGCATTTT.

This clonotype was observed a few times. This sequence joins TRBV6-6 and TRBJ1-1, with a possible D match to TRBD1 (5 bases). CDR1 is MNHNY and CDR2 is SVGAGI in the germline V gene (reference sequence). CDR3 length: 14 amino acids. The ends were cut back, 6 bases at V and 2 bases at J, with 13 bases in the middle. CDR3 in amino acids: CASRLDSSNTEAFF. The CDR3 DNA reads TGTGCCAGCAGATTAGACAGTTCCAACACTGAAGCTTTCTTT.

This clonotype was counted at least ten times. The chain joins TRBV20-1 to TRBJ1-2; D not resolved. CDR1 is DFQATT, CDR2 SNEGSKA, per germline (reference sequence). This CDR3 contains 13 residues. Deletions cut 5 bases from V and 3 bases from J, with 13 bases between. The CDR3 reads CSALDGWDYGYTF. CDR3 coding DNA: TGCAGTGCTCTGGACGGGTGGGACTATGGCTACACCTTC.

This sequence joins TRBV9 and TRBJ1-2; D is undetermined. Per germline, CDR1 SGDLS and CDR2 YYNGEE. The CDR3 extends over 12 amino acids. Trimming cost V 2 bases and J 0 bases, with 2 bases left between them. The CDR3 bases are TGTGCCAGCAGCGTCTCTAACTATGGCTACACCTTC. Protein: CASSVSNYGYTF.

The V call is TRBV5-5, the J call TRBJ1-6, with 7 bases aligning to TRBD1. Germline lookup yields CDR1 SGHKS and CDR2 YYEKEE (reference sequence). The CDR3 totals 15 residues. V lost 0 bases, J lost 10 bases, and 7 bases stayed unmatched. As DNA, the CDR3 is TGTGCCAGCAGCTTGGGTCAGGGGGTCACGTCACCCCTCCACTTT. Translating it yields CASSLGQGVTSPLHF. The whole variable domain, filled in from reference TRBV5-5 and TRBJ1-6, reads DAGVTQSPTHLIKTRGQQVTLRCSPISGHKSVSWYQQVLGQGPQFIFQYYEKEERGRGNFPDRFSARQFPNYSSELNVNALLLGDSALYLCASSLGQGVTSPLHFGNGTRLTVT.

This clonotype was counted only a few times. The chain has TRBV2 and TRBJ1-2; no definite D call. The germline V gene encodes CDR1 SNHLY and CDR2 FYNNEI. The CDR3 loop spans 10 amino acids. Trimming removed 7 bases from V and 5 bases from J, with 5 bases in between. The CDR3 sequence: CASNGYGYTF. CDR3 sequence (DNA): TGTGCCAGCAACGGTTATGGCTACACCTTC.

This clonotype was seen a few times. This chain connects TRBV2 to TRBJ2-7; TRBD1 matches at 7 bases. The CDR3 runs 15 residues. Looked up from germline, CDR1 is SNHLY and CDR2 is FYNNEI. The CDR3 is CATTQPRTGPYEQYF. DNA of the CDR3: TGTGCTACGACCCAACCCAGGACAGGTCCCTACGAGCAGTACTTC.

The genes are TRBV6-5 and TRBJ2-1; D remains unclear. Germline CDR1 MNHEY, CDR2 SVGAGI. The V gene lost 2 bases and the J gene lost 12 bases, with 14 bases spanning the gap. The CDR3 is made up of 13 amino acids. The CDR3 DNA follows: TGTGCCAGCAGTTACAAATCCGGCTCTGCGCAGTTCTTC. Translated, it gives CASSYKSGSAQFF.

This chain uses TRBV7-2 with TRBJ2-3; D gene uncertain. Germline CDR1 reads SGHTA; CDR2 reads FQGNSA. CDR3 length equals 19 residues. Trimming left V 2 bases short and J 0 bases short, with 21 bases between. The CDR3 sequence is CASSLPDEVITISTDTQYF. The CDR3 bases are TGTGCCAGCAGCTTACCCGATGAGGTGATTACCATTAGCACAGATACGCAGTATTTT.

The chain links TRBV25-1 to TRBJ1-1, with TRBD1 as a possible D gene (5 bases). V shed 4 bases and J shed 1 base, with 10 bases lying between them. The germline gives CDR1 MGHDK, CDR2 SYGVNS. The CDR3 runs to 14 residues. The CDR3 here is CASSVAGRNTEAFF. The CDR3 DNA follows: TGTGCCAGCAGTGTAGCGGGACGGAACACTGAAGCTTTCTTT.

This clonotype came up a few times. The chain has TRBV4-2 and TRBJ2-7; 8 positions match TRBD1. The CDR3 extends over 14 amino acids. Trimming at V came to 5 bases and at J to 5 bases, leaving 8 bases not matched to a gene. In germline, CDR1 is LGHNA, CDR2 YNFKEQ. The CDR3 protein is CASSYQGARDEQYF. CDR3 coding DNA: TGTGCCAGCAGCTACCAGGGGGCGCGGGACGAGCAGTACTTC.

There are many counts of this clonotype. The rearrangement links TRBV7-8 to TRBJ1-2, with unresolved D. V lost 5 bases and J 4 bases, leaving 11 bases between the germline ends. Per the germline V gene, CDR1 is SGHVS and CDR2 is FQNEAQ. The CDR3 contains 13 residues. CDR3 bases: TGTGCCAGCAGCGAAGATACAGCCTATGGCTACACCTTC. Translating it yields CASSEDTAYGYTF.